These T cell receptor beta chains were read from a single sample in a study of cytomegalovirus exposure and HLA in healthy donors. Libraries were prepared by immunoSEQ multiplex PCR; TCRdb keeps only in-frame clonotypes and omits some of them. The sample holds about 120,000 clones; approximately 79% are singletons and the top ten take roughly 6%. Sequencing was done on a sample of PBMCs. The receptors here all came from a man aged 25-45 years in good health and CMV-seropositive. CDR3s leave out the opening cysteine and the closing phenylalanine or tryptophan. Fields, in order: clone size, V gene, J gene, CDR3 protein. Some rows have no size entry. The others give once, few or many, or a class for an expanded clone.

abundance: -; v_gene: TRBV27; j_gene: -; CDR3aa: ASSHRAGGHYEQY
abundance: -; v_gene: TRBV27; j_gene: TRBJ1-2; CDR3aa: ASSPRTGGYGYT
abundance: -; v_gene: TRBV10-3; j_gene: TRBJ2-7; CDR3aa: AITATGGEQY
abundance: once; v_gene: TRBV6-5; j_gene: TRBJ1-3; CDR3aa: ASSYSASSGNTIY
abundance: -; v_gene: TRBV6-1; j_gene: TRBJ1-5; CDR3aa: ASSGTGGGQPQH
abundance: -; v_gene: TRBV10-3; j_gene: TRBJ2-3; CDR3aa: AISDGLAGGDGTDTQY
abundance: -; v_gene: TRBV29-1; j_gene: TRBJ1-1; CDR3aa: SVGRNTEAF
abundance: once; v_gene: TRBV19; j_gene: TRBJ2-3; CDR3aa: ASSLSGGALDTQY
abundance: -; v_gene: TRBV27; j_gene: TRBJ2-5; CDR3aa: ASSSGGGETQY
abundance: -; v_gene: TRBV5-5; j_gene: TRBJ1-5; CDR3aa: ASSLESSNQPQH
abundance: once; v_gene: TRBV5-6; j_gene: TRBJ2-3; CDR3aa: ASSFNRWTSGPTDTQY
abundance: -; v_gene: TRBV6-5; j_gene: TRBJ1-1; CDR3aa: ASSPSQAMNTEAF
abundance: once; v_gene: TRBV12-5; j_gene: TRBJ2-1; CDR3aa: ASGPTGFNEQF
abundance: -; v_gene: TRBV19; j_gene: TRBJ1-3; CDR3aa: ASSGYRVSSGNTIY
abundance: -; v_gene: TRBV30; j_gene: TRBJ1-1; CDR3aa: AWSVRGPRGEAF
abundance: -; v_gene: TRBV27; j_gene: TRBJ2-2; CDR3aa: ASSSTGELF
abundance: -; v_gene: TRBV7-6; j_gene: TRBJ2-2; CDR3aa: ASTNNQGLGELF
abundance: -; v_gene: TRBV5-6; j_gene: TRBJ1-1; CDR3aa: ASSLSRGQGPEAF
abundance: -; v_gene: TRBV30; j_gene: TRBJ1-5; CDR3aa: ALGQGGDQPQH
abundance: -; v_gene: TRBV27; j_gene: TRBJ2-5; CDR3aa: ASSLSSQFRREGETQY
abundance: -; v_gene: TRBV5-1; j_gene: TRBJ2-2; CDR3aa: ASSLPLAGGPIGELF
abundance: few; v_gene: TRBV25-1; j_gene: TRBJ1-2; CDR3aa: ASSESTGYGYT
abundance: -; v_gene: TRBV12-5; j_gene: TRBJ2-3; CDR3aa: ASGLVLTGTPPGTQY
abundance: -; v_gene: TRBV5-8; j_gene: TRBJ2-7; CDR3aa: ASSPGQPLGEQY
abundance: -; v_gene: TRBV19; j_gene: TRBJ1-5; CDR3aa: ASSILRQQGNQPQH